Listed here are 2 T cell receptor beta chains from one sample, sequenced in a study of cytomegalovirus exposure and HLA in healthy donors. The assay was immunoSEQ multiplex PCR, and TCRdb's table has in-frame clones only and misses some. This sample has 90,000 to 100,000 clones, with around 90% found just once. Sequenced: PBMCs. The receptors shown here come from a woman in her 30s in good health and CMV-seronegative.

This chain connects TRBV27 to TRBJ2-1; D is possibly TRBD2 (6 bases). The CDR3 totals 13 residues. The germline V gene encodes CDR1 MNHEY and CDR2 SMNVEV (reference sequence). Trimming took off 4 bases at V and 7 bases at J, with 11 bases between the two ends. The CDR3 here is CASSWGGGNEQFF. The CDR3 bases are TGTGCCAGCAGTTGGGGAGGTGGGAATGAGCAGTTCTTC.

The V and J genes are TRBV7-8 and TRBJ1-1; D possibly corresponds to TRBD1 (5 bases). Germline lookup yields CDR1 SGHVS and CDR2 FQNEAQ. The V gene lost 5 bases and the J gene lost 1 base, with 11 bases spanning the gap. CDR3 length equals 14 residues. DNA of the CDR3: TGTGCCAGCAGCCGCGTCACAGGGAACACTGAAGCTTTCTTT. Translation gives CASSRVTGNTEAFF.